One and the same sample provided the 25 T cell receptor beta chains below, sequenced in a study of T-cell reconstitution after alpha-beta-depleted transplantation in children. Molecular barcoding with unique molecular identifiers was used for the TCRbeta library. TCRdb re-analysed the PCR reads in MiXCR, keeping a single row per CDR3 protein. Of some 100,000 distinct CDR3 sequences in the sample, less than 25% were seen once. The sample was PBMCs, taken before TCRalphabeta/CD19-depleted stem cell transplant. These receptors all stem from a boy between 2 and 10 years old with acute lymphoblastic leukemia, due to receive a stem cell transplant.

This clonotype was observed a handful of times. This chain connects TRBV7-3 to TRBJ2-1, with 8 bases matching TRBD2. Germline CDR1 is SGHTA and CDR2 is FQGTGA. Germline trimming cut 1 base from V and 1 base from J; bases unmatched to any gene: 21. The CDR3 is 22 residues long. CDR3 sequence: CASSLRTPATSGGIISYNEQFF. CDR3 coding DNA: TGTGCCAGCAGCTTAAGGACGCCCGCTACTAGCGGAGGTATTATTTCCTACAATGAGCAGTTCTTC.

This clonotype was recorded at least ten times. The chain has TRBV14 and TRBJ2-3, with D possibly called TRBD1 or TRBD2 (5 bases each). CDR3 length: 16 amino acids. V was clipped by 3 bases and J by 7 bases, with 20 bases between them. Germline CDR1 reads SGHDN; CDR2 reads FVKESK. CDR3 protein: CASSHTGTLPSNTQYF. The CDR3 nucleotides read TGTGCCAGCAGCCATACCGGGACCCTCCCTTCGAATACGCAGTATTTT.

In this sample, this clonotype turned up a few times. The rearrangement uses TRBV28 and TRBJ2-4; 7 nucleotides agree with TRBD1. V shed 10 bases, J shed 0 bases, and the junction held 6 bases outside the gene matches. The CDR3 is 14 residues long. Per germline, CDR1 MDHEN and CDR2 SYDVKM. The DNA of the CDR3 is TGTGCCACCGGACAGGACCTAGCCAAAAACATTCAGTACTTC. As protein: CATGQDLAKNIQYF.

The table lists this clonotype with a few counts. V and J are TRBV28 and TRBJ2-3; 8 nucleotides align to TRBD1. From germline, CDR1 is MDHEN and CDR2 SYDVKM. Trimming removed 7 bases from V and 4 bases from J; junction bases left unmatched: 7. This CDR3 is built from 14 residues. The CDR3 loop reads CASKVTGGADTQYF. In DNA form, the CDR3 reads TGTGCCAGCAAGGTAACAGGGGGTGCAGATACGCAGTATTTT.

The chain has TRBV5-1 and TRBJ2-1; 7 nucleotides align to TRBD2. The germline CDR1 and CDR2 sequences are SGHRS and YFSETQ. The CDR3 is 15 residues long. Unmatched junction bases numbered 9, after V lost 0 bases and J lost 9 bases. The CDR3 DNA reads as TGCGCCAGCAGCTTGGACCGGGACTATATCCGTGAGCAGTTCTTC. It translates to CASSLDRDYIREQFF.

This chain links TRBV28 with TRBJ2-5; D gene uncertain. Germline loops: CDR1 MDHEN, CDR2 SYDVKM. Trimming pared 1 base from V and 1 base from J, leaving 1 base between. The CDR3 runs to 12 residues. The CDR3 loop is CASSLFQETQYF. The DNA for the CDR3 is TGTGCCAGCAGTTTATTCCAAGAGACCCAGTACTTC. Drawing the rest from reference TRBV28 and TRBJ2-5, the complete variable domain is DVKVTQSSRYLVKRTGEKVFLECVQDMDHENMFWYRQDPGLGLRLIYFSYDVKMKEKGDIPEGYSVSREKKERFSLILESASTNQTSMYLCASSLFQETQYFGPGTRLLVL.

The CDR3 sequence: CASSQPGTVPYEQYF. CDR3 sequence (DNA): TGTGCCAGCAGTCAACCCGGGACAGTCCCCTACGAGCAGTACTTC. The rearrangement uses TRBV28 and TRBJ2-7, with 7 positions matching TRBD1. V trimming: 5 bases; J trimming: 2 bases; junction bases outside the gene matches: 9. Per the germline V gene, CDR1 is MDHEN and CDR2 is SYDVKM. This CDR3 comprises 15 residues.

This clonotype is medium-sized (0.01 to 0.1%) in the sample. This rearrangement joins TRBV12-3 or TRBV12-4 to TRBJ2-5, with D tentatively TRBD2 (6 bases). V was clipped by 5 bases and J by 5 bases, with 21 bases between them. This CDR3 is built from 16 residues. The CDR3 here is CASSPYSGGATETQYF. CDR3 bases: TGTGCCAGCAGTCCATATAGCGGAGGGGCCACCGAGACCCAGTACTTC.

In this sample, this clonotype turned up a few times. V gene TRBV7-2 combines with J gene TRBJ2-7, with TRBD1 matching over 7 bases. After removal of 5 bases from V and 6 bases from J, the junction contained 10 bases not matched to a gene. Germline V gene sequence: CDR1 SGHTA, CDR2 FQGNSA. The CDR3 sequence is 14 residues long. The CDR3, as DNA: TGTGCCAGCAGCCTAGAGAGGGGGCGAGGCGAGCAGTACTTC. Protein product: CASSLERGRGEQYF.

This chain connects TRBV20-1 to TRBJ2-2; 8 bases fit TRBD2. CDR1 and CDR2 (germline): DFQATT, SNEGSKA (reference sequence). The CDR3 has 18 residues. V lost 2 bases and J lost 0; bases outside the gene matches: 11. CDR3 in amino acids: CSARRSLVSGTNTGELFF. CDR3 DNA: TGCAGTGCTAGAAGGTCCCTCGTTAGCGGGACGAACACCGGGGAGCTGTTTTTT.

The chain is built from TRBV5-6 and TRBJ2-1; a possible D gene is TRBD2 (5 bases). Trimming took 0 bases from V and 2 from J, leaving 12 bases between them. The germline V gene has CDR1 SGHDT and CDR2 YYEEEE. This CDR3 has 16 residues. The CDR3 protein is CASSLVPAEPYNEQFF. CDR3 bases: TGTGCCAGCAGCTTGGTTCCAGCGGAACCCTACAATGAGCAGTTCTTC. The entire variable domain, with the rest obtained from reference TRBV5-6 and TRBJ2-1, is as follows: DAGVTQSPTHLIKTRGQQVTLRCSPKSGHDTVSWYQQALGQGPQFIFQYYEEEERQRGNFPDRFSGHQFPNYSSELNVNALLLGDSALYLCASSLVPAEPYNEQFFGPGTRLTVL.

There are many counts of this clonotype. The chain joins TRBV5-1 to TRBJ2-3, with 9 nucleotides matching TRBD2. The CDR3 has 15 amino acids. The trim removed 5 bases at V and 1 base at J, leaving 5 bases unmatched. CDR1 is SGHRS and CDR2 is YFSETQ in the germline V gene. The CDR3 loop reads CASRSTSGGTDTQYF. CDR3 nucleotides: TGCGCCAGCAGGTCGACTAGCGGAGGCACAGATACGCAGTATTTT.

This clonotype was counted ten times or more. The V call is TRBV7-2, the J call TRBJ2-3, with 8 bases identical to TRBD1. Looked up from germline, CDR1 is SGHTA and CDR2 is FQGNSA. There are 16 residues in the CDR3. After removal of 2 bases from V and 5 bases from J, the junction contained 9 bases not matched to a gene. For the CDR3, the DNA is TGTGCCAGCAGCTTAACTCCAGGGGGCATACGAGATACGCAGTATTTT. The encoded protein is CASSLTPGGIRDTQYF. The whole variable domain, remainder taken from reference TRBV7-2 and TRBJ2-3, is GAGVSQSPSNKVTEKGKDVELRCDPISGHTALYWYRQSLGQGLEFLIYFQGNSAPDKSGLPSDRFSAERTGGSVSTLTIQRTQQEDSAVYLCASSLTPGGIRDTQYFGPGTRLTVL.

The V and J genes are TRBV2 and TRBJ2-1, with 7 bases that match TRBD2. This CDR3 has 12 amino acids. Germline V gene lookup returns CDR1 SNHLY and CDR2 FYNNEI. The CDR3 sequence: CVSKGEGPLQFF. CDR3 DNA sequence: TGTGTCTCAAAAGGGGAGGGGCCTCTTCAGTTCTTC.

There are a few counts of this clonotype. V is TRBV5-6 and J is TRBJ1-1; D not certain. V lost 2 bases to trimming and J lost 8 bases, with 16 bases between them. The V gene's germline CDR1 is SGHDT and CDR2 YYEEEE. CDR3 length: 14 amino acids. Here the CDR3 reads CASSFLKRSLEAFF. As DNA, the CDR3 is TGTGCCAGCAGCTTTTTGAAGCGCTCCTTAGAAGCTTTCTTT.

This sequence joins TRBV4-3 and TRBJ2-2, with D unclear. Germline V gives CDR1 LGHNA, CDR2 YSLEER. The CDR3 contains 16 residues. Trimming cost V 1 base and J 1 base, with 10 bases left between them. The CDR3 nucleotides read TGCGCCAGCAGCCAAGGCGAGACTTTGAACACCGGGGAGCTGTTTTTT. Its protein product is CASSQGETLNTGELFF.

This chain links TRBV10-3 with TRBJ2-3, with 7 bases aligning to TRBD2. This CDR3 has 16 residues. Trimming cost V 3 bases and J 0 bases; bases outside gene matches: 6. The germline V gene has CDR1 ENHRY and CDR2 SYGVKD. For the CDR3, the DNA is TGTGCCATCAGTGATTCCGGGACTATAAGCACAGATACGCAGTATTTT. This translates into CAISDSGTISTDTQYF.

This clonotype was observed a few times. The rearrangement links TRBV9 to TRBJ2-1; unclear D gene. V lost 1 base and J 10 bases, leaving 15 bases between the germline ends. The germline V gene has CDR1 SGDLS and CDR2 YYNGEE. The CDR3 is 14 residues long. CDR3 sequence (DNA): TGTGCCAGCAGCGTAAGCTCGGCTTCTAGGGAGCAGTTCTTC. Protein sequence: CASSVSSASREQFF.

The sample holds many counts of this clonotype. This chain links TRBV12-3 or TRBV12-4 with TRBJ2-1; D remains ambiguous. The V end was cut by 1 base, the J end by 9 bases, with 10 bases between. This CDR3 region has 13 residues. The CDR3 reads CASSLDLGTEQFF. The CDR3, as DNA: TGTGCCAGCAGTTTAGATCTTGGCACTGAGCAGTTCTTC.

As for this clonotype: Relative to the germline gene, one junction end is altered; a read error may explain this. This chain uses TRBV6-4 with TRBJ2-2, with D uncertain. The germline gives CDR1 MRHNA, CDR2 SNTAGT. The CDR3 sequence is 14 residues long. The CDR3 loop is CASSDLSGAGELFF. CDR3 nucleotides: TGTGCCAGCAGCGACTTGTCCGGAGCCGGGGAGCTGTTTTTT.

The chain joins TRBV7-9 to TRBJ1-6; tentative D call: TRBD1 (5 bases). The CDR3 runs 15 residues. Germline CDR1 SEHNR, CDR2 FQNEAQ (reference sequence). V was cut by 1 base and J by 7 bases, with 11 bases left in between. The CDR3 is CASSLEGTGNSPLHF. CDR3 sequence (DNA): TGTGCCAGCAGCTTAGAGGGGACGGGGAATTCACCCCTCCACTTT.

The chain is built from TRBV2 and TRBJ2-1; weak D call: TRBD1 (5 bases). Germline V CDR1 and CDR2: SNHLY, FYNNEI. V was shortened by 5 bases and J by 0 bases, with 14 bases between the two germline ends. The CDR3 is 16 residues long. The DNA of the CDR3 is TGTGCCAGCAGTAACAGGCGTACCAGCTCCTACAATGAGCAGTTCTTC. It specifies CASSNRRTSSYNEQFF.

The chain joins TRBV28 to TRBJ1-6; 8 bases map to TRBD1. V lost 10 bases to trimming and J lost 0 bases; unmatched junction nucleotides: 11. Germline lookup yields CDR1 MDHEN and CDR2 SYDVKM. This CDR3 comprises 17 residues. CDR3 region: CATMAQTGGSYNSPLHF. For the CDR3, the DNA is TGTGCCACCATGGCGCAAACAGGGGGCTCCTATAATTCACCCCTCCACTTT.

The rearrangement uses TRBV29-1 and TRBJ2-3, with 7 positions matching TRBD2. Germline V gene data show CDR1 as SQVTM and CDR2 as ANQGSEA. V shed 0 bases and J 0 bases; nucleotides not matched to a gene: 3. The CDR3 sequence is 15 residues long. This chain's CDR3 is CSVEDLAASTDTQYF. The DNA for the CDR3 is TGCAGCGTTGAAGATCTAGCGGCTAGCACAGATACGCAGTATTTT.

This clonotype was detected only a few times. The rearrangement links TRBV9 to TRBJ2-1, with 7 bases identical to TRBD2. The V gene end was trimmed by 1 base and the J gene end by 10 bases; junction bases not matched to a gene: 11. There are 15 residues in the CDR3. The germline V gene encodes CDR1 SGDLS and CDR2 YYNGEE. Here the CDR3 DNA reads TGTGCCAGCAGCGTAAGTGGTAGCGGGCAAGGGGAGCAGTTCTTC. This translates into CASSVSGSGQGEQFF.